Listed below are T cell receptor beta chains from one sample, sequenced in a study of blood T cell repertoires in COVID-19. The table came from immunoSEQ multiplex PCR; TCRdb's copy has only in-frame clones and leaves some out. The sample consists of some 27,000 clones, approximately 71% of them appearing once. Material: peripheral blood. The receptors were gathered from a human donor in a cohort sampled during active COVID-19. CDR3s include the opening cysteine and the closing phenylalanine or tryptophan. D genes are given only for firm matches. Not every row has a clone size; where given, it reads once, few, many or a size class.

cdr3_length: 14; d_call: -; v_call: TRBV6-5; clone_size: -; j_call: TRBJ1-4; cdr3_nt: TGTGCCAGCAGGGAGGGAGTTCTTAATGAAAAACTGTTTTTT; cdr3_aa: CASREGVLNEKLFF
cdr3_length: 14; d_call: -; v_call: TRBV7-8; clone_size: many; j_call: TRBJ2-5; cdr3_nt: TGTGCCAGCAGCTTTCCAAGGGGTCAAGAGACCCAGTACTTC; cdr3_aa: CASSFPRGQETQYF
cdr3_length: 15; d_call: -; v_call: TRBV2; clone_size: -; j_call: TRBJ1-2; cdr3_nt: TGTGCCAGCAGTGATCCGGCAGGGCTAGACTATGGCTACACCTTC; cdr3_aa: CASSDPAGLDYGYTF
cdr3_length: 14; d_call: TRBD1; v_call: TRBV5-1; clone_size: -; j_call: TRBJ2-5; cdr3_nt: TGCGCCAGCAGCTGGGGGACAGGGCGGGAGACCCAGTACTTC; cdr3_aa: CASSWGTGRETQYF
cdr3_length: 17; d_call: TRBD2; v_call: TRBV11-2; clone_size: -; j_call: TRBJ2-2; cdr3_nt: TGTGCCAGCAGCTACGGACTAGCGGCGAGAAGGACCGGGGAGCTGTTTTTT; cdr3_aa: CASSYGLAARRTGELFF
cdr3_length: 15; d_call: -; v_call: TRBV14; clone_size: few; j_call: TRBJ1-4; cdr3_nt: TGTGCCAGCAGCCAAGATCAGGGGCCGGGGGAAAAACTGTTTTTT; cdr3_aa: CASSQDQGPGEKLFF
cdr3_length: 14; d_call: -; v_call: TRBV3-1/TRBV3-2; clone_size: -; j_call: TRBJ2-4; cdr3_nt: TGTGCCAGCAGCCAAGGAGTAGCCAAAAACATTCAGTACTTC; cdr3_aa: CASSQGVAKNIQYF
cdr3_length: 15; d_call: -; v_call: TRBV7-7; clone_size: -; j_call: TRBJ2-5; cdr3_nt: TGTGCCAGCAGCTTATACAGTACAGTCCAAGAGACCCAGTACTTC; cdr3_aa: CASSLYSTVQETQYF
cdr3_length: 12; d_call: TRBD1; v_call: TRBV5-1; clone_size: -; j_call: TRBJ2-1; cdr3_nt: TGCGCCAGCAGCAGGACAGGGAATGAGCAGTTCTTC; cdr3_aa: CASSRTGNEQFF
cdr3_length: 16; d_call: TRBD1; v_call: TRBV30; clone_size: once; j_call: TRBJ1-2; cdr3_nt: TGTGCCTGGAGTGTTTTACGGACAGGGGGTATCTATGGCTACACCTTC; cdr3_aa: CAWSVLRTGGIYGYTF
cdr3_length: 14; d_call: -; v_call: TRBV6-4; clone_size: few; j_call: TRBJ2-2; cdr3_nt: TGTGCCAGCAGTGATAACGGGGGCACCGGGGAGCTGTTTTTT; cdr3_aa: CASSDNGGTGELFF
cdr3_length: 15; d_call: TRBD2; v_call: TRBV9; clone_size: -; j_call: TRBJ2-7; cdr3_nt: TGTGCCAGCAGCGTATTAAGCGGGAGTCAATACGAGCAGTACTTC; cdr3_aa: CASSVLSGSQYEQYF
cdr3_length: 15; d_call: TRBD1; v_call: TRBV9; clone_size: -; j_call: TRBJ1-5; cdr3_nt: TGTGCCAGCAGCGTAACAGGACAGGGTGGACAGCCCCAGCATTTT; cdr3_aa: CASSVTGQGGQPQHF
cdr3_length: 15; d_call: -; v_call: TRBV6-5; clone_size: -; j_call: TRBJ2-2; cdr3_nt: TGTGCCAGCAGCCAGGGGAGTGTGAACACCGGGGAGCTGTTTTTT; cdr3_aa: CASSQGSVNTGELFF
cdr3_length: 18; d_call: TRBD2; v_call: TRBV9; clone_size: once; j_call: TRBJ2-3; cdr3_nt: TGTGCCAGCAGCGTAGCGGGGGGTCCGGGACTAAACACAGATACGCAGTATTTT; cdr3_aa: CASSVAGGPGLNTDTQYF
cdr3_length: 14; d_call: TRBD2; v_call: TRBV5-1; clone_size: few; j_call: TRBJ2-5; cdr3_nt: TGCGCCAGCAGCGAGAGCGGGGGGGGCGAGACCCAGTACTTC; cdr3_aa: CASSESGGGETQYF
cdr3_length: 16; d_call: TRBD1; v_call: TRBV9; clone_size: -; j_call: TRBJ1-3; cdr3_nt: TGTGCCAGCAGCGTAGCAGGGGGTGTTACTGGAAACACCATATATTTT; cdr3_aa: CASSVAGGVTGNTIYF
cdr3_length: 14; d_call: -; v_call: TRBV5-1; clone_size: few; j_call: TRBJ1-2; cdr3_nt: TGCGCCAGCAGCGACGCATCGGGACTATATGGCTACACCTTC; cdr3_aa: CASSDASGLYGYTF
cdr3_length: 12; d_call: -; v_call: TRBV5-1; clone_size: few; j_call: TRBJ2-1; cdr3_nt: TGCGCCAGCACGGACGGGGTCTATGAGCAGTTCTTC; cdr3_aa: CASTDGVYEQFF
cdr3_length: 15; d_call: TRBD2; v_call: TRBV5-5; clone_size: few; j_call: TRBJ2-5; cdr3_nt: TGTGCCAGCAGCTTGGGCGACGGGGGGTTTGAGACCCAGTACTTC; cdr3_aa: CASSLGDGGFETQYF
cdr3_length: 14; d_call: -; v_call: TRBV18; clone_size: -; j_call: TRBJ2-7; cdr3_nt: TGTGCCAGCTCACCACGGAGGGGTCGGAACGAGCAGTACTTC; cdr3_aa: CASSPRRGRNEQYF
cdr3_length: 15; d_call: TRBD2; v_call: TRBV3-1/TRBV3-2; clone_size: -; j_call: TRBJ2-3; cdr3_nt: TGTGCCAGCAGCCAAAAAAGCGGGAACACAGATACGCAGTATTTT; cdr3_aa: CASSQKSGNTDTQYF
cdr3_length: 13; d_call: TRBD1; v_call: TRBV19; clone_size: -; j_call: TRBJ2-7; cdr3_nt: TGTGCCAGTAGTACCCAGACAGGGGTCGAGCAGTACTTC; cdr3_aa: CASSTQTGVEQYF
cdr3_length: 13; d_call: -; v_call: TRBV27; clone_size: -; j_call: TRBJ1-1; cdr3_nt: TGTGCCAGCAGTTTATCGGGGGCATTGGGAGCTTTCTTT; cdr3_aa: CASSLSGALGAFF
cdr3_length: 15; d_call: -; v_call: TRBV7-2; clone_size: -; j_call: TRBJ1-5; cdr3_nt: TGTGCCAGCAGCTTAGTTGTCAGGAGCAATCAGCCCCAGCATTTT; cdr3_aa: CASSLVVRSNQPQHF
cdr3_length: 15; d_call: -; v_call: TRBV7-2; clone_size: few; j_call: TRBJ2-3; cdr3_nt: TGTGCCAGCAACGAGGGCTGGGGAAGCACAGATACGCAGTATTTT; cdr3_aa: CASNEGWGSTDTQYF
cdr3_length: 19; d_call: TRBD2; v_call: TRBV3-1/TRBV3-2; clone_size: -; j_call: TRBJ2-2; cdr3_nt: TGTGCCAGCAGCCAAGATCGGCTAGCGGGGGGGCTGAACACCGGGGAGCTGTTTTTT; cdr3_aa: CASSQDRLAGGLNTGELFF
cdr3_length: 15; d_call: TRBD1; v_call: TRBV7-9; clone_size: -; j_call: TRBJ1-1; cdr3_nt: TGTGCCAGCAGCTCCTTTGGGACAGGGGACACTGAAGCTTTCTTT; cdr3_aa: CASSSFGTGDTEAFF
cdr3_length: 12; d_call: -; v_call: TRBV19; clone_size: -; j_call: TRBJ1-2; cdr3_nt: TGTGCCAGTAGCCAAGGGGTTGAAGGCTACACCTTC; cdr3_aa: CASSQGVEGYTF
cdr3_length: 15; d_call: -; v_call: TRBV9; clone_size: -; j_call: TRBJ1-3; cdr3_nt: TGTGCCAGCAGCGTAGACGGGAGCTCTGGAAACACCATATATTTT; cdr3_aa: CASSVDGSSGNTIYF
cdr3_length: 14; d_call: -; v_call: TRBV2; clone_size: -; j_call: TRBJ2-7; cdr3_nt: TGTGCCAGCAGTGATGGGCGGGCGGGGTACGAGCAGTACTTC; cdr3_aa: CASSDGRAGYEQYF
cdr3_length: 17; d_call: TRBD1; v_call: TRBV29-1; clone_size: -; j_call: TRBJ2-3; cdr3_nt: TGCAGCGTTCAGGACAGGGGGCAGAGGGACCACACAGATACGCAGTATTTT; cdr3_aa: CSVQDRGQRDHTDTQYF
cdr3_length: 15; d_call: -; v_call: TRBV14; clone_size: -; j_call: TRBJ1-4; cdr3_nt: TGTGCCAGCAGCCTTGGACTCAGCCGTAATGAAAAACTGTTTTTT; cdr3_aa: CASSLGLSRNEKLFF